This is a list of T cell receptor beta chains from one sample in a study of cytomegalovirus exposure and HLA in healthy donors. Some clones are missing from TCRdb's copy, which holds only in-frame ones; the method was immunoSEQ multiplex PCR. The table lists more than 95,000 clones, around 75% of them singletons, with approximately 2% in the top ten. The sample was PBMCs. The origin of the receptors is a young man in good health and CMV-seronegative. Each CDR3 is given with its conserved first and last residue. A D gene is named only where the DNA matches it firmly. The size field is filled for only some rows; it gives once, few, many or a size class.

clone_size,v_call,d_call,j_call,cdr3_aa,cdr3_nt
few,TRBV28,.,TRBJ2-3,CASSGSQGDTQYF,TGTGCCAGCAGTGGTAGTCAGGGAGATACGCAGTATTTT
.,TRBV7-2,TRBD2,TRBJ2-1,CASSFTSGSNEQFF,TGTGCCAGCAGCTTCACTAGCGGGAGCAATGAGCAGTTCTTC
.,TRBV29-1,.,TRBJ2-3,CSGNRADTQYF,TGCAGCGGTAACAGGGCAGATACGCAGTATTTT
.,TRBV7-2,.,TRBJ1-6,CASGLHLSSYNSPLHF,TGTGCCAGCGGCTTGCACCTTAGCTCCTATAATTCACCCCTCCACTTT
.,TRBV19,.,TRBJ2-3,CASSIASGSTDTQYF,TGTGCCAGTAGTATAGCCAGCGGTAGCACAGATACGCAGTATTTT
.,TRBV7-9,.,TRBJ2-5,CASSFGETQYF,TGTGCCAGCAGCTTTGGCGAGACCCAGTACTTC
.,TRBV10-2,.,TRBJ1-5,CASRTGLNQPQHF,TGCGCCAGCAGGACAGGACTCAATCAGCCCCAGCATTTT
.,TRBV18,.,TRBJ2-3,CASSPAQGTDTQYF,TGTGCCAGCTCACCCGCCCAGGGTACAGATACGCAGTATTTT
.,TRBV30,TRBD1,TRBJ1-5,CAWSLGQGLGPQHF,TGTGCCTGGAGTCTAGGACAGGGATTGGGACCCCAGCATTTT
.,TRBV7-9,.,TRBJ2-7,CASSFQGSNEQYF,TGTGCCAGCAGCTTCCAGGGGAGCAACGAGCAGTACTTC
.,TRBV15,.,TRBJ1-1,CATSIGQASEAFF,TGTGCCACCAGCATCGGACAAGCTAGTGAAGCTTTCTTT
.,TRBV4-3,.,TRBJ1-3,CASSQEEGDTIYF,TGCGCCAGCAGCCAAGAAGAGGGGGACACCATATATTTT
once,TRBV2,.,TRBJ2-1,CASSVEETRIVNEQFF,TGTGCCAGCAGTGTAGAGGAGACTCGCATAGTCAATGAGCAGTTCTTC
few,TRBV5-1,.,TRBJ2-1,CASSWGGIEQFF,TGCGCCAGCAGCTGGGGCGGGATTGAGCAGTTCTTC
.,TRBV19,.,TRBJ2-7,CASSTGLFYEQYF,TGTGCCAGTAGTACGGGACTCTTTTACGAGCAGTACTTC
medium-sized,TRBV5-4,TRBD1,TRBJ2-7,CASSQGQGYYEQYF,TGTGCCAGCAGCCAGGGACAGGGGTATTACGAGCAGTACTTC
.,TRBV30,.,TRBJ2-7,CAWSEISEQYF,TGTGCCTGGAGCGAAATTAGCGAGCAGTACTTC
many,TRBV6-4,.,TRBJ2-5,CASSAEGGETQYF,TGTGCCAGCAGTGCAGAGGGCGGAGAGACCCAGTACTTC
.,TRBV12-5,TRBD1,TRBJ2-2,CASGKDRESVRTGELFF,TGTGCTAGTGGCAAGGACAGGGAATCGGTTCGTACCGGGGAGCTGTTTTTT
few,TRBV28,.,TRBJ2-7,CATSDPGHRIYEQYF,TGTGCCACCTCCGACCCGGGACACCGGATCTACGAGCAGTACTTC
.,TRBV11-2,TRBD2,TRBJ2-1,CASSSPGLVLFEQFF,TGTGCCAGCAGTTCCCCGGGACTAGTTTTATTTGAGCAGTTCTTC
.,TRBV19,.,TRBJ1-3,CASSQPREGGNTIYF,TGTGCCAGTAGTCAACCCCGGGAAGGAGGAAACACCATATATTTT
.,TRBV29-1,.,TRBJ1-2,CSVEHRGFGYTF,TGCAGCGTTGAACATCGAGGTTTTGGCTACACCTTC
.,TRBV9,TRBD2,TRBJ2-1,CASSVGLAGLNEQFF,TGTGCCAGCAGCGTAGGTCTAGCGGGCCTGAATGAGCAGTTCTTC
.,TRBV7-8,TRBD1,TRBJ1-3,CASSPPGQGFGTIYF,TGTGCCAGCAGCCCCCCGGGACAGGGCTTCGGCACCATATATTTT
.,TRBV7-8,TRBD2,TRBJ2-5,CASSLVWAGGLSQETQYF,TGTGCCAGCAGCCTGGTGTGGGCGGGGGGGCTATCGCAAGAGACCCAGTACTTC
.,TRBV9,.,TRBJ2-6,CASGDSKSSGANVLTF,TGTGCCAGCGGGGACTCTAAGAGCTCTGGGGCCAACGTCCTGACTTTC
.,TRBV4-3,.,TRBJ1-6,CASSQDYPKEMVANSPLHF,TGCGCCAGCAGCCAAGATTATCCTAAAGAGATGGTTGCTAATTCACCCCTCCACTTT
few,TRBV2,TRBD1,TRBJ1-5,CASSGRTGGDQPQHF,TGTGCCAGCAGTGGGAGGACAGGGGGAGATCAGCCCCAGCATTTT
.,TRBV2,.,TRBJ1-1,CASRGQGTEAFF,TGTGCCAGCAGAGGGCAGGGCACTGAAGCTTTCTTT
.,TRBV5-1,TRBD1,TRBJ2-1,CASSRWDRGGNEQFF,TGCGCCAGCAGCCGATGGGACAGGGGCGGCAATGAGCAGTTCTTC
.,TRBV6-1,TRBD1,TRBJ1-1,CASSEARGTVNTEAFF,TGTGCCAGCAGTGAAGCGCGAGGGACAGTGAACACTGAAGCTTTCTTT
once,TRBV5-1,TRBD2,TRBJ2-1,CASSLGGLAGLNEQFF,TGCGCCAGCAGCTTGGGGGGACTAGCGGGGCTTAATGAGCAGTTCTTC
.,TRBV29-1,.,TRBJ2-7,CSVGRVGEQYF,TGCAGCGTTGGCAGGGTGGGGGAGCAGTACTTC
.,TRBV19,.,TRBJ1-4,CASLRRGANEKLFF,TGTGCCAGCCTACGGAGGGGCGCTAATGAAAAACTGTTTTTT
.,TRBV6-5,.,TRBJ2-1,CASSSAGFYNEQFF,TGTGCCAGCAGTTCGGCGGGATTCTACAATGAGCAGTTCTTC
.,TRBV5-1,TRBD2,TRBJ2-1,CASSSGLAGYNEQFF,TGCGCCAGCAGCTCGGGACTAGCGGGGTACAATGAGCAGTTCTTC
few,TRBV7-6,TRBD1,TRBJ2-7,CASSSGTGDPSYEQYF,TGTGCCAGCAGCTCCGGAACAGGGGACCCCTCCTACGAGCAGTACTTC
.,TRBV6-6,TRBD2,TRBJ2-3,CASSYSTSGTDTQYF,TGTGCCAGCAGTTACTCGACCAGCGGGACTGATACGCAGTATTTT
few,TRBV2,TRBD2,TRBJ2-7,CASSSGTSYIGAYEQYF,TGTGCCAGCAGTTCGGGGACTAGCTATATAGGCGCCTACGAGCAGTACTTC
few,TRBV6-5,TRBD1,TRBJ1-2,CASSRDRAGYGYTF,TGTGCCAGCAGTAGGGACAGGGCAGGGTATGGCTACACCTTC
.,TRBV28,.,TRBJ2-3,CASVKGGSRGDTQYF,TGTGCCAGCGTGAAGGGGGGCAGCAGGGGGGATACGCAGTATTTT
once,TRBV6-1,TRBD1,TRBJ2-5,CASSEMRGQATQYF,TGTGCCAGCAGTGAAATGAGGGGGCAAGCGACCCAGTACTTC
.,TRBV10-3,TRBD2,TRBJ2-1,CAIGGESYNEQFF,TGTGCCATCGGGGGGGAATCCTACAATGAGCAGTTCTTC
.,TRBV10-3,.,TRBJ1-4,CAISESAGGYNEKLFF,TGTGCCATCAGTGAGTCCGCGGGAGGATATAATGAAAAACTGTTTTTT
.,TRBV29-1,.,TRBJ2-7,CSVEDGGGREQYF,TGCAGCGTTGAAGATGGGGGGGGCCGAGAGCAGTACTTC